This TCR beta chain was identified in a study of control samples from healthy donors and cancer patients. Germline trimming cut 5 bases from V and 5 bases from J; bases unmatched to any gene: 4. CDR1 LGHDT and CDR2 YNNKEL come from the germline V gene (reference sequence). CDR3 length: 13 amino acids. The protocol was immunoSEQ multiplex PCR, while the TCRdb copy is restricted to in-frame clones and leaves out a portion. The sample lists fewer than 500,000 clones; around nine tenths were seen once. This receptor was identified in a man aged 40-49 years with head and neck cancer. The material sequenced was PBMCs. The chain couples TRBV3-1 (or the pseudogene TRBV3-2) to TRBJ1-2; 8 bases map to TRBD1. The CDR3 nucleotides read TGTGCCAGCAGCTTCCGACAGGGGTATGGCTACACCTTC. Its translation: CASSFRQGYGYTF.